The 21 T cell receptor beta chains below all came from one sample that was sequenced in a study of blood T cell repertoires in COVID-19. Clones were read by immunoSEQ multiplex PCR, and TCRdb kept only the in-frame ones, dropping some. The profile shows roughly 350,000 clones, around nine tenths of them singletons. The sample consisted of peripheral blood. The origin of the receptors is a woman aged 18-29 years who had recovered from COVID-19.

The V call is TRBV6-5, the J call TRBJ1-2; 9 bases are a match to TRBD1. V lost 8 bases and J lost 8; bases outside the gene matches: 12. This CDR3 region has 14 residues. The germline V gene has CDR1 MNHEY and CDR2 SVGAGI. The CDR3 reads CASALDRGVKGYTF. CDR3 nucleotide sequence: TGTGCCAGCGCTCTGGACAGGGGCGTAAAGGGCTACACCTTC.

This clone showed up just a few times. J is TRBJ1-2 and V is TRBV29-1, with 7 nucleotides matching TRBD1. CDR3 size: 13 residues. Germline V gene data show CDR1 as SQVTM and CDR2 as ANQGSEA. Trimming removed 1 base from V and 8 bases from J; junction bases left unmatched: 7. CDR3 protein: CSVEGQGELGYTF. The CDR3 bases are TGCAGCGTTGAAGGACAGGGTGAACTCGGCTACACCTTC.

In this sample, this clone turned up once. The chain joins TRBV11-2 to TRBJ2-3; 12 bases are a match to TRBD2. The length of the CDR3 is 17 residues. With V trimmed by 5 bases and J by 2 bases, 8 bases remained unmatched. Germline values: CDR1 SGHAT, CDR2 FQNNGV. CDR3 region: CASSLGLAGPPTDTQYF. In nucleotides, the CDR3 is TGTGCCAGCAGCCTGGGACTAGCGGGTCCCCCCACAGATACGCAGTATTTT.

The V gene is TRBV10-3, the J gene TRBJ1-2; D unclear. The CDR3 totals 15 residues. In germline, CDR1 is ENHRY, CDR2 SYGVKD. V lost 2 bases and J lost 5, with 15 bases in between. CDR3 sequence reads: CAISEIPPFPYGYTF. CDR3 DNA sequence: TGTGCCATCAGTGAGATTCCTCCGTTCCCTTATGGCTACACCTTC.

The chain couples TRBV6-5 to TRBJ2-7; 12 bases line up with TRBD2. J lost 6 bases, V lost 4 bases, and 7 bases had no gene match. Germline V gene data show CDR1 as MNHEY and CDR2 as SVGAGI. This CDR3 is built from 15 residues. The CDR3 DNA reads TGTGCCAGCAGTTCCCTAGCGGGGGGGGCTGGCGAGCAGTACGTC. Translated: CASSSLAGGAGEQYV.

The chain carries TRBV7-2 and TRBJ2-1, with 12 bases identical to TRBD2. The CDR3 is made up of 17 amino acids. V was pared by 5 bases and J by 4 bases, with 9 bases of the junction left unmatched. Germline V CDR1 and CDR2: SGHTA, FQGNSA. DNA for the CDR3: TGTGCCAGCAGCCCTAGCGGGAGGGCTACCCTTTACAATGAGCAGTTCTTC. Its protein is CASSPSGRATLYNEQFF.

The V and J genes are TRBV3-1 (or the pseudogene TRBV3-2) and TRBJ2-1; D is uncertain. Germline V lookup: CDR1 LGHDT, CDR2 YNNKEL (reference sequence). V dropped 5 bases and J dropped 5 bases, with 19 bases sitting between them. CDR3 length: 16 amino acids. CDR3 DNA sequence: TGTGCCAGCAGCTACTGTTATCCCCATTCCGACAATGAGCAGTTCTTC. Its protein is CASSYCYPHSDNEQFF.

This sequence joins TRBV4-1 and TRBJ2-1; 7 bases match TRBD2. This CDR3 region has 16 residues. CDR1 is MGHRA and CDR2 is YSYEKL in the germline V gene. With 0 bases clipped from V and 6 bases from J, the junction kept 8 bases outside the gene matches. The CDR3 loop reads CASSQDTRLAGNEQFF. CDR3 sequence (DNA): TGCGCCAGCAGCCAAGATACCCGACTAGCCGGCAATGAGCAGTTCTTC.

CDR3 sequence: CASSPAGTGAGFSYNSPLHF. The CDR3 DNA is TGTGCCAGCAGTCCCGCCGGGACAGGGGCTGGGTTTTCCTATAATTCACCCCTCCACTTT. The gene calls are TRBV28 and TRBJ1-6; 10 positions match TRBD1. J lost 1 base, V lost 5 bases, and 14 bases had no gene match. Per germline, CDR1 MDHEN and CDR2 SYDVKM. This CDR3 comprises 20 residues.

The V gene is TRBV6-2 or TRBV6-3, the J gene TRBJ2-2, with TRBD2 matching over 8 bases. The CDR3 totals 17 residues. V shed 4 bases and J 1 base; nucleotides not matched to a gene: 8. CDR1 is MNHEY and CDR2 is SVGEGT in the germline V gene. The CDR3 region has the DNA TGTGCCAGCAGTTCGGCGGGAGGAAGGAAGAACACCGGGGAGCTGTTTTTT. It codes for CASSSAGGRKNTGELFF.

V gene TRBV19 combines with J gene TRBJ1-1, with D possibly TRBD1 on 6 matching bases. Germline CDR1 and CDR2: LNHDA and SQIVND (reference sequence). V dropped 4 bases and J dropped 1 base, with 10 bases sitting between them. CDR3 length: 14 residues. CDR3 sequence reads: CASSRGQPNTEAFF. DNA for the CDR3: TGTGCCAGTAGTAGAGGACAGCCGAACACTGAAGCTTTCTTT.

DNA of the CDR3: TGTGCCAGCAGCCCCGGGATCGGGAGTATTTCCCTTGAGCAGTTCTTC. The encoded protein is CASSPGIGSISLEQFF. The chain combines TRBV5-4 with TRBJ2-1; TRBD2 might be the D (6 bases). Trimming removed 4 bases at V and 9 bases at J, with 23 bases between. CDR1 and CDR2 (germline): SGHNT, YYREEE (reference sequence). This CDR3 region has 16 residues.

The CDR3: CASSLGQGAKNIQYF. CDR3 in DNA: TGTGCCAGCAGCCTAGGACAGGGGGCCAAAAACATTCAGTACTTC. V is TRBV7-9 and J is TRBJ2-4; TRBD1 matches at 9 bases. This CDR3 is 15 amino acids long. J lost 1 base, V lost 5 bases, and 3 bases had no gene match. Germline values: CDR1 SEHNR, CDR2 FQNEAQ (reference sequence).

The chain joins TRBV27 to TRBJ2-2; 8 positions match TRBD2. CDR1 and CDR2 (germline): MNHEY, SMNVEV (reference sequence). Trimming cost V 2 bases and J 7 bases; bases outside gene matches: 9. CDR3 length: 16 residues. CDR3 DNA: TGTGCCAGCAGTTTAGTGGCGGGAGGCGGAAACGGGGAGCTGTTTTTT. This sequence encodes CASSLVAGGGNGELFF.

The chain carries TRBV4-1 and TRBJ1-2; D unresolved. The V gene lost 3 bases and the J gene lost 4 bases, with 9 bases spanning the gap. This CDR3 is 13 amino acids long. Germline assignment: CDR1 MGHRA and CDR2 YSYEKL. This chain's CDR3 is CASSQSVSYGYTF. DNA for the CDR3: TGCGCCAGCAGCCAGTCCGTCAGCTATGGCTACACCTTC.

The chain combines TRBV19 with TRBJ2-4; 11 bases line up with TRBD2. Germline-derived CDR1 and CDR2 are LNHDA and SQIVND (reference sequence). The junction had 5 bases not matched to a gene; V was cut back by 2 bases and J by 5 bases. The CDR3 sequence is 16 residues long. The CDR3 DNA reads TGTGCCAGTAGTATAACCCCGGGACTAGCGGAAAACATTCAGTACTTC. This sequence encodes CASSITPGLAENIQYF.

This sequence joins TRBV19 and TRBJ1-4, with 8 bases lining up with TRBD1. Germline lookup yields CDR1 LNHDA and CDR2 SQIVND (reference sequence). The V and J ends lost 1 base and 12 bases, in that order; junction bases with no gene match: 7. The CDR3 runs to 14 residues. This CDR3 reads CASSIGQGSRELFF. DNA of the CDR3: TGTGCCAGTAGTATAGGACAGGGGTCGAGAGAACTGTTTTTT.

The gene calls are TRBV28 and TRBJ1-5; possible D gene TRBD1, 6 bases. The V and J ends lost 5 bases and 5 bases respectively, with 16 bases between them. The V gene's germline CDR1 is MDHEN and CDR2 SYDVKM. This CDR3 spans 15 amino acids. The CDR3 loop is CASSGGGQTYQPQHF. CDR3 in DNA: TGTGCCAGCAGTGGCGGCGGACAGACTTATCAGCCCCAGCATTTT.

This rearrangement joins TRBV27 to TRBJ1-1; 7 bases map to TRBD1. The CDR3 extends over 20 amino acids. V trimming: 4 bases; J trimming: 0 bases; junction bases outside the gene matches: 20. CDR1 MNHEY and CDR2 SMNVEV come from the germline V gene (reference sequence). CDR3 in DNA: TGTGCCAGCAGTTCTCTCCGACAGGGCCTAGGAGGTATAGTGAACACTGAAGCTTTCTTT. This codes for CASSSLRQGLGGIVNTEAFF.

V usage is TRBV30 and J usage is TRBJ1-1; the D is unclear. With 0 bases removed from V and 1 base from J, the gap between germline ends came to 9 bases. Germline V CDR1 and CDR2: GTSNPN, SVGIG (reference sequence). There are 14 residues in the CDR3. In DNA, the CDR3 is TGTGCCTGGAGTGTCCGAGCTAGGAACACTGAAGCTTTCTTT. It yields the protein CAWSVRARNTEAFF.

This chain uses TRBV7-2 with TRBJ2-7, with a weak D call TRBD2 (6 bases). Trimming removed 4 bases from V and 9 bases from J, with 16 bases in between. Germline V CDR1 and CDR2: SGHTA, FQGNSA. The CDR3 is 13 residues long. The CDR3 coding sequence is TGTGCCAGCAGCTCGCGGCGGGGTGGGTGGCAGTACGTC. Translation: CASSSRRGGWQYV.